The T cell receptor (beta chain) under discussion was sequenced for a study of Graves' ophthalmopathy and Graves' hyperthyroidism (dated by TCRdb to 2017 to 2018). About the study as a whole: Peripheral blood samples were taken at the time of initial diagnosis, before any treatment was given. TCR beta repertoire signatures were used to distinguish Graves' ophthalmopathy from Graves' hyperthyroidism and to predict progression to ophthalmopathy. In total, approximately 130 blood samples were TCR-sequenced: roughly 45 ophthalmopathy, some 75 hyperthyroidism and roughly 17 hyperthyroidism-to-ophthalmopathy patients. To explore V-J signatures that separate ophthalmopathy from hyperthyroidism, a discovery set of 95 to 100 patients was enrolled, consisting of about 43 with ophthalmopathy and some 56 with stable hyperthyroidism. For independent validation, a separate cohort was made up of around 18 hyperthyroidism patients plus 17 patients who later progressed from hyperthyroidism to ophthalmopathy. In about 6 hyperthyroidism patients, the T-cell repertoire of thyroid tissue was compared with the T-cell repertoire of blood. Once sampling was done, hyperthyroidism patients were given methimazole at a starting dose of 30 mg daily, while ophthalmopathy patients were given high-dose intravenous methylprednisolone. On the study overall, not on this receptor specifically: Most expanded thyroid clonotypes with frequency above 0.001 were also detected in blood, suggesting blood repertoires may reflect the thyroid immune response. The 13-signature model separated ophthalmopathy from stable hyperthyroidism with approximately 88% sensitivity and around 81% specificity in cross-validation, and 80%/75% in the test set. In validation, the model predicted ophthalmopathy progression with 70.59% sensitivity and 72.22% specificity; some 13 predicted patients were CT-confirmed with GO in a median of roughly 6.8 months. No statistical method was used to set the sample size in advance, and the investigators knew which group each participant was assigned to.

Concerning this clonotype: This clone's antigen is unknown. The record has no base qualities; no much larger clone is one base away.

For repertoire sequencing, TCR beta CDR3 regions were amplified from RNA transcripts. A first-round RT-PCR used HTBI primers with the Qiagen OneStep RT-PCR kit, followed by a second-round multiplex PCR, size selection and purification. Libraries were sequenced paired-end with 100 bp reads on an Illumina HiSeq2000. The source study handled its data this way. SOAPnuke was used for read processing, and reads with adapters, uncalled bases, a mean Phred below 15, or no exact constant-primer or identifier match were discarded. COPE v1.2.5 was used to merge the high-quality paired reads. Clonotypes were defined as unique nucleotide sequences and were aligned to IMGT TRB V, D and J references using MiTCR v1.1. Only V-J combinations with frequency above 0.0001 were analysed, covering over 98% of repertoires. A TCR clonal expansion and chaos score per V-J combination was defined as the ratio of F50 clonal expansion to chaos observed in the TCRdist matrix. Features were reduced by Welch's t-statistics and random forest to approximately 13 V-J combinations, which fed a naive Bayes classifier. The similarity between thyroid and blood repertoires was quantified using the Morisita-Horn index. The public reads were reprocessed in TCRdb via fastp at Q25 and MiXCR, keeping in-frame beta chains. Rows merge per CDR3 protein into single entries with the most common DNA and genes. Here the V and J calls rest on TCRdb's processing, not on the authors' analysis. The sample contains about 740,000 distinct CDR3 sequences, roughly two fifths of them found a single time. Of the sample, approximately 46% falls within the top ten clones.

The ophthalmopathy patients had moderately to severely active disease, with a Clinical Activity Score of 3 or higher, a NOSPECS grade of 4 or higher, and a disease duration of less than 3 months. Anyone with other autoimmune diseases, uncontrolled infections, pregnancy or lactation was excluded from the study. Clinical symptoms, serum thyroxine, TRAb, thyroid ultrasound and orbital computed tomography formed the basis of the diagnosis. Ficoll-Paque density gradient centrifugation was used to isolate PBMCs from approximately 11 ml of fresh peripheral blood. Total RNA was extracted with Trizol reagent and quality-checked on an Agilent 2100 Bioanalyzer. The cysteine opens and the phenylalanine closes a CDR3 of 11 amino acids. The DNA shown is the 33-base CDR3, in frame from base 1. V is shortened by 8 bases, J by 5 bases, and the region joining them spans 12 bases. CDR1 and CDR2, per the germline V gene (reference sequence), are DFQATT and SNEGSKA.

The source is an adult man with Graves' ophthalmopathy. The sequenced sample consisted of peripheral blood. In this chain, TRBV20-1 is recombined with TRBJ1-1; there is no confident call for the D gene. The base sequence is TGCAGTACACCGGGGTATACTGAAGCTTTCTTT. Protein translation: CSTPGYTEAFF.